One T cell receptor beta chain is described in this entry. This specimen comes from a study of blood T cell repertoires in COVID-19. Patients in Seattle were enrolled during active infection, then followed longitudinally. In the study's own analysis: Reference gene primers were amplified, and this amplification served to estimate nucleated cell counts. The assay was immunoSEQ multiplex PCR, and TCRdb's table has in-frame clones only and misses some. V and J calls and clone size are given by that table; D and trimming were obtained from the DNA. The repertoire holds approximately 120,000 clones, with 70% to 75% as singletons. The TCR comes from a man at least 80 years old with COVID-19, enrolled during active disease. The specimen sequenced was peripheral blood.

The CDR3 reads CASRRKLSAGPYEQYF. CDR3 nucleotide sequence: TGTGCCAGCAGAAGAAAACTTTCAGCGGGACCCTACGAGCAGTACTTC. The V gene is TRBV21-1, the J gene TRBJ2-7; TRBD2, as called in the table, went unchecked against the DNA. TRBV21-1 is recorded as a pseudogene. The CDR3 spans 16 residues.